This passage covers 30 T cell receptor beta chains from one sample sequenced in a study of regulatory T cells in long-lasting Graves disease (dated by TCRdb to 2020 to 2022). Receptors were amplified or captured by multiplex PCR. Sequencing relied on an Illumina HiSeq 4000. iRepertoire HTBI primers and Arm-PCR amplification of CDR3 regions were used to construct TCR beta libraries. TCRdb's own reprocessing of the public reads used fastp at Q25 and MiXCR and kept productive beta chains. Each CDR3 protein appears once, grouped with its most common genes and DNA. The sample yields about 360,000 distinct CDR3 sequences; 15% to 20% were counted once. The top ten clonotypes cover around 20% of the sample. The time point tag for this specimen amounts to: newly diagnosed GD, antithyroid drugs for less than 3 months. For both TCR sequencing and RNA sequencing, RNA was extracted from PBMCs using TRIzol. These data also formed part of another study, on T cells in Graves' hyperthyroidism and ophthalmopathy.

The material sequenced was peripheral blood mononuclear cells (PBMCs), taken at new diagnosis, from a patient treated with antithyroid drugs. Receptors originate from a woman aged 18-29 years with Graves disease. Donor details come from another sample of the same person, matched by shared clones.

A word on this clonotype: This could be a read error, since a much larger clone is one nucleotide away. The J gene is TRBJ2-7, the V gene TRBV5-1; either TRBD1 or TRBD2 may fit D (5 bases each). Per the germline V gene, CDR1 is SGHRS and CDR2 is YFSETQ. This CDR3 is built from 12 residues. The CDR3 bases are TGCGCCAGCAGCTTGGATGGGACCGCCAGTCTCTTC. This sequence encodes CASSLDGTASLF.

Many counts were recorded for this clonotype. The chain carries TRBV18 and TRBJ1-6, with 10 bases fitting TRBD1. V lost 3 bases to trimming and J lost 6 bases; unmatched junction nucleotides: 2. There are 15 residues in the CDR3. Germline values: CDR1 KGHSH, CDR2 LQKENI. The CDR3 DNA reads as TGTGCCAGCTCACCGACAGGGGGCACTAATTCACCCCTCCACTTT. Protein sequence: CASSPTGGTNSPLHF. The full variable domain, in which reference TRBV18 and TRBJ1-6 provide the parts outside the CDR3, is NAGVMQNPRHLVRRRGQEARLRCSPMKGHSHVYWYRQLPEEGLKFMVYLQKENIIDESGMPKERFSAEFPKEGPSILRIQQVVRGDSAAYFCASSPTGGTNSPLHFGNGTRLTVT.

This clonotype has a count of ten or more. V gene TRBV7-2 combines with J gene TRBJ2-1; TRBD2 matches 8 bases. V lost 1 base to trimming and J lost 6 bases; unmatched junction nucleotides: 5. This CDR3 spans 15 amino acids. Germline lookup yields CDR1 SGHTA and CDR2 FQGNSA. As DNA, the CDR3 is TGTGCCAGCAGCTTAGGAGCGGGGGTCTTCAATGAGCAGTTCTTC. This encodes CASSLGAGVFNEQFF.

This clonotype came up many times. The chain joins TRBV28 to TRBJ2-7; 14 nucleotides agree with TRBD2. V was pared by 6 bases and J by 4 bases, with 5 bases of the junction left unmatched. From germline, CDR1 is MDHEN and CDR2 SYDVKM. This CDR3 region has 15 residues. This CDR3 reads CASSSGTSGSYEQYF. For the CDR3, the DNA is TGTGCCAGCAGCTCCGGGACTAGCGGGAGTTACGAGCAGTACTTC.

This clonotype was detected ten times or more. This chain connects TRBV30 to TRBJ1-4, with no clear D. The CDR3 length is 13 residues. From germline, CDR1 is GTSNPN and CDR2 SVGIG (reference sequence). Trimming left V 4 bases short and J 4 bases short, with 10 bases between. This CDR3 reads CAWKEAHNEKLFF. The CDR3 DNA reads TGTGCCTGGAAGGAAGCCCATAATGAAAAACTGTTTTTT.

In this sample, this clonotype turned up many times. The chain couples TRBV5-1 to TRBJ2-7; D perhaps matches TRBD2 (5 bases). V was shortened by 5 bases and J by 5 bases, with 11 bases between the two germline ends. CDR3 length: 12 residues. The germline V gene encodes CDR1 SGHRS and CDR2 YFSETQ. The CDR3 DNA is TGCGCCAGCAGATCCAAAGCGGACGAGCAGTACTTC. Translation gives CASRSKADEQYF.

In this sample, this clonotype turned up many times. The rearrangement joins TRBV7-9 to TRBJ1-2; D may be TRBD1 (5 bases). CDR1 is SEHNR, CDR2 FQNEAQ, per germline (reference sequence). V lost 7 bases to trimming and J lost 3 bases, with 15 bases between them. This CDR3 has 14 residues. Here the CDR3 reads CASTQGGGDYGYTF. The CDR3 nucleotides read TGTGCCAGCACCCAGGGTGGGGGAGACTATGGCTACACCTTC.

This clonotype has a handful of counts. The rearrangement joins TRBV10-3 to TRBJ1-6, with 9 bases fitting TRBD1. Unmatched junction bases numbered 4, after V lost 7 bases and J lost 6 bases. From germline, CDR1 is ENHRY and CDR2 SYGVKD. The CDR3 has 14 amino acids. The CDR3 region has the DNA TGTGCCATCACCTTGGACAGGGGTAATTCACCCCTCCACTTT. Protein product: CAITLDRGNSPLHF.

This clonotype was counted many times. The chain combines TRBV30 with TRBJ2-5; 13 bases fit TRBD2. The length of the CDR3 is 14 residues. The ends lost 5 bases at V and 4 bases at J; junction bases unmatched: 4. Germline loops: CDR1 GTSNPN, CDR2 SVGIG (reference sequence). CDR3: CAWATSGRGETQYF. DNA of the CDR3: TGTGCCTGGGCAACTAGCGGGAGGGGAGAGACCCAGTACTTC.

The table lists this clonotype with many counts. V usage is TRBV5-1 and J usage is TRBJ2-3, with 10 nucleotides matching TRBD2. V gave up 6 bases and J gave up 7 bases; unmatched junction bases: 5. Per germline, CDR1 SGHRS and CDR2 YFSETQ. This CDR3 is built from 13 residues. DNA of the CDR3: TGCGCCAGCAAGCCTAGCGGGAGCTATACGCAGTATTTT. Translating it yields CASKPSGSYTQYF.

This clonotype has a count of ten or more. The chain couples TRBV28 to TRBJ2-7, with a tentative D call TRBD2 (6 bases). V was clipped by 2 bases and J by 5 bases, with 16 bases between them. The CDR3 length is 15 residues. The germline CDR1 and CDR2 sequences are MDHEN and SYDVKM. CDR3 sequence: CASSLVVGTQHEQYF. The CDR3 region has the DNA TGTGCCAGCAGTTTAGTTGTAGGGACTCAGCACGAGCAGTACTTC.

The rearrangement uses TRBV6-1 and TRBJ1-6; perhaps TRBD1 as D (6 bases). V lost 8 bases and J lost 2, with 13 bases in between. Germline V lookup: CDR1 MNHNS, CDR2 SASEGT. This CDR3 has 15 amino acids. The CDR3 sequence is CASRPRGAYNSPLHF. For the CDR3, the DNA is TGTGCCAGCCGCCCCAGGGGCGCCTATAATTCACCCCTCCACTTT.

This clonotype was picked up a small number of times. V is TRBV4-1 and J is TRBJ1-4, with 9 bases lining up with TRBD1. The CDR3 loop spans 16 amino acids. Germline values: CDR1 MGHRA, CDR2 YSYEKL. V shed 4 bases and J 7 bases; nucleotides not matched to a gene: 10. The CDR3 DNA follows: TGCGCCAGCAGCCCTCAGGACAGGGGTGGAGGTGAAAAACTGTTTTTT. Its protein product is CASSPQDRGGGEKLFF.

Turning to this clonotype: The junction differs from germline at one of its ends, possibly a read error. DNA for the CDR3: TGTGCCCGCAGTTTACCAGCGGGAGCAGATACGCAGTATTTT. Its translation: CARSLPAGADTQYF. The chain employs TRBV28 and TRBJ2-3; 8 bases are shared with TRBD2. Germline CDR1 is MDHEN and CDR2 is SYDVKM. The CDR3 totals 14 residues.

This chain joins TRBV3-1 and TRBJ2-7; no clear D. Germline CDR1 reads LGHDT; CDR2 reads YNNKEL (reference sequence). V was pared by 0 bases and J by 10 bases, with 13 bases between. The CDR3 loop spans 13 amino acids. CDR3 residues: CASSQEDPVKQYF. In DNA form, the CDR3 reads TGTGCCAGCAGCCAAGAGGATCCGGTAAAACAGTACTTC.

The gene calls are TRBV5-1 and TRBJ1-1; no firm D call. V lost 5 bases and J 7 bases, leaving 3 bases between the germline ends. The germline V gene has CDR1 SGHRS and CDR2 YFSETQ. The CDR3 extends over 9 amino acids. This chain's CDR3 is CASSGEAFF. CDR3 nucleotides: TGCGCCAGCAGTGGTGAAGCTTTCTTT.

This clonotype was seen a few times. The chain is built from TRBV5-1 and TRBJ2-3; D possibly corresponds to TRBD2 (6 bases). The CDR3 extends over 15 amino acids. CDR1 SGHRS and CDR2 YFSETQ come from the germline V gene. The ends were cut back, 0 bases at V and 4 bases at J, with 12 bases in the middle. CDR3 coding DNA: TGCGCCAGCAGCTTGGAGACGGGGGTCGCAGATACGCAGTATTTT. Translation: CASSLETGVADTQYF.

This clonotype appeared many times. The V gene is TRBV24-1, the J gene TRBJ1-5, with no clear D. The CDR3 contains 13 residues. V lost 3 bases, J lost 8 bases, and 10 bases lay in between. Germline loops: CDR1 KGHDR, CDR2 SFDVKD. CDR3 DNA: TGTGCCACCAGTGATACGCCCTTCGAGCCCCAGCATTTT. This gives the protein CATSDTPFEPQHF.

This clonotype has at least ten counts. The CDR3 DNA reads as TGTGCCAGCAGTCAATCGGGGGGGCGTGCTGAAGCTTTCTTT. Residues: CASSQSGGRAEAFF. The chain joins TRBV7-3 to TRBJ1-1; tentatively, D is TRBD1 (6 bases). Germline V gives CDR1 SGHTA, CDR2 FQGTGA. The CDR3 covers 14 residues. V was cut by 6 bases and J by 6 bases, with 17 bases left in between. Full variable domain (missing parts from reference TRBV7-3 and TRBJ1-1): GAGVSQTPSNKVTEKGKYVELRCDPISGHTALYWYRQSLGQGPEFLIYFQGTGAADDSGLPNDRFFAVRPEGSVSTLKIQRTERGDSAVYLCASSQSGGRAEAFFGQGTRLTVV.

This clonotype came up a few times. This chain connects TRBV19 to TRBJ2-1; D possibly matches TRBD1 or TRBD2 (5 bases each). Germline CDR1 is LNHDA and CDR2 is SQIVND (reference sequence). The V and J ends lost 1 base and 6 bases respectively, with 13 bases between them. CDR3 length: 15 amino acids. The CDR3: CASSIGAGSPNEQFF. The DNA for the CDR3 is TGTGCCAGTAGTATAGGGGCAGGGAGTCCCAATGAGCAGTTCTTC.

The chain carries TRBV7-9 and TRBJ2-6; D is ambiguous. This CDR3 is built from 17 residues. CDR1 is SEHNR and CDR2 is FQNEAQ in the germline V gene (reference sequence). V dropped 3 bases and J dropped 0 bases, with 12 bases sitting between them. The CDR3 spells CASSFDTAFSGANVLTF. CDR3 bases: TGTGCCAGCAGCTTTGATACAGCGTTCTCTGGGGCCAACGTCCTGACTTTC.

The table lists this clonotype with many counts. J is TRBJ2-7 and V is TRBV5-1; 8 bases are a match to TRBD2. Trimming removed 0 bases from V and 4 bases from J; junction bases left unmatched: 15. CDR3 length: 18 residues. Germline CDR1 reads SGHRS; CDR2 reads YFSETQ. CDR3 sequence: CASSLDGAPSGGEYEQYF. The DNA of the CDR3 is TGCGCCAGCAGCTTGGATGGGGCCCCAAGCGGGGGAGAGTACGAGCAGTACTTC.

A remark on this clonotype: Being one base from a much bigger clone, this may be a read error. The chain carries TRBV11-2 and TRBJ2-3; D gene uncertain. Per the germline V gene, CDR1 is SGHAT and CDR2 is FQNNGV. The CDR3 spans 16 residues. The CDR3 bases are TGTGCCAGCAGCTCTGCCCAAGGGAACCCCACAGATGCGCAGTATTTT. Protein product: CASSSAQGNPTDAQYF.

This clonotype was found a few times. This chain uses TRBV6-1 with TRBJ1-2; no clear D gene. The germline V gene encodes CDR1 MNHNS and CDR2 SASEGT. V was pared by 6 bases and J by 0 bases, with 8 bases between. The CDR3 totals 13 residues. The CDR3 DNA is TGTGCCAGCAGAAGGGCTGCTAACTATGGCTACACCTTC. Translation: CASRRAANYGYTF.

Ten or more counts support this clonotype. The chain is built from TRBV11-2 and TRBJ2-7; TRBD1 agrees at 9 bases. After removal of 5 bases from V and 7 bases from J, the junction contained 3 bases not matched to a gene. This CDR3 has 12 residues. Germline loops: CDR1 SGHAT, CDR2 FQNNGV. The CDR3 sequence is CASSRDRGEQYF. CDR3 nucleotides: TGTGCCAGCAGCCGAGACAGGGGGGAGCAGTACTTC.

This clonotype has ten or more counts. This sequence joins TRBV7-8 and TRBJ1-6, with D perhaps TRBD1 (6 bases). The V gene lost 1 base and the J gene lost 7 bases, with 11 bases spanning the gap. This CDR3 is built from 15 residues. Germline CDR1 SGHVS, CDR2 FQNEAQ. The CDR3 here is CASSLVGGVNSPLHF. CDR3 DNA: TGTGCCAGCAGCTTAGTAGGGGGAGTCAATTCACCCCTCCACTTT.

A few counts support this clonotype. The chain recombines TRBV12-3 or TRBV12-4 with TRBJ2-2, with D unresolved. The ends were cut back, 10 bases at V and 4 bases at J, with 10 bases in the middle. The CDR3 covers 12 residues. The CDR3 nucleotides read TGTGCCACAACCGCCCTCACCGGGGAGCTGTTTTTT. Protein sequence: CATTALTGELFF.

This clonotype was counted only a few times. The rearrangement uses TRBV10-3 and TRBJ2-5; the D gene is possibly TRBD2 (6 bases). Trimming stripped 2 bases from V and 4 bases from J, with 14 bases between. The CDR3 runs 15 residues. Germline values: CDR1 ENHRY, CDR2 SYGVKD. The CDR3 bases are TGTGCCATCAGTGAGAGGCGGGATTCAGGAGAGACCCAGTACTTC. Translating it yields CAISERRDSGETQYF.

This rearrangement joins TRBV7-9 to TRBJ2-7; no reliable D call. CDR1 and CDR2 from the germline V gene are SEHNR and FQNEAQ (reference sequence). The V end was cut by 1 base, the J end by 6 bases, with 13 bases between. The CDR3 spans 14 residues. CDR3 nucleotides: TGTGCCAGCAGCTTAGTGGGCCTTTCGGCCGAGCAGTACTTC. Translating it yields CASSLVGLSAEQYF.

V and J are TRBV6-2 or TRBV6-3 and TRBJ1-4; D unclear. With 7 bases removed from V and 7 bases from J, the gap between germline ends came to 13 bases. The CDR3 is made up of 13 amino acids. Germline V CDR1 and CDR2: MNHEY, SVGEGT. CDR3 bases: TGTGCCAGCACGACGATGTCGGGTGAAAAACTGTTTTTT. Residues: CASTTMSGEKLFF.